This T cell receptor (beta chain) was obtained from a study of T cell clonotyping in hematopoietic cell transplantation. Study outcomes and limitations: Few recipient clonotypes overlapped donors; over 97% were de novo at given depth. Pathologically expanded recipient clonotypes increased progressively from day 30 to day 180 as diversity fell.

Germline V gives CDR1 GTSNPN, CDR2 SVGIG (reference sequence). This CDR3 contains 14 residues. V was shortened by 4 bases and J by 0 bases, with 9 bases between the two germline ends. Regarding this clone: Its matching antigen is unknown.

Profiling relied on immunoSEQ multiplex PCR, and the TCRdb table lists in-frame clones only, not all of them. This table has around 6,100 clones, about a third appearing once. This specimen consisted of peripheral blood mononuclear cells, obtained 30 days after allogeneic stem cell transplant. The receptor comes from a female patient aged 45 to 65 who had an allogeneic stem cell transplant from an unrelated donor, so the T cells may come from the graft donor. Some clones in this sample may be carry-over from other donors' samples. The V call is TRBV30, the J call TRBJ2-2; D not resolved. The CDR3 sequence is CAWNKEANTGELFF. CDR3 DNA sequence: TGTGCCTGGAATAAGGAAGCGAACACCGGGGAGCTGTTTTTT. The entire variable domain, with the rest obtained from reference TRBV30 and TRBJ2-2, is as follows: SQTIHQWPATLVQPVGSPLSLECTVEGTSNPNLYWYRQAAGRGLQLLFYSVGIGQISSEVPQNLSASRPQDRQFILSSKKLLLSDSGFYLCAWNKEANTGELFFGEGSRLTVL.